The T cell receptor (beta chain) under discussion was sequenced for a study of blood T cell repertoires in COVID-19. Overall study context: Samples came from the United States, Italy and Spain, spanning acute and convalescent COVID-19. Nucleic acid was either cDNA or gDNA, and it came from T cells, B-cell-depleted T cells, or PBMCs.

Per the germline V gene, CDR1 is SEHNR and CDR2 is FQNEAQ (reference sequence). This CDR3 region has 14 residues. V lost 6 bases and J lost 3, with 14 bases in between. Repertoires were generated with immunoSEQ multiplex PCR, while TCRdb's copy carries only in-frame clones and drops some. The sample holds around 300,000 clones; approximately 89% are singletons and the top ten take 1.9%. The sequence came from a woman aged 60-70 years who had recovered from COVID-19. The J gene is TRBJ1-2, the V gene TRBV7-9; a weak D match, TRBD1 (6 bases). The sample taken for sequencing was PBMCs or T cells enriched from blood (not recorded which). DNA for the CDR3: TGTGCCAGCAGTCAAGTGACAGGCTACTATGGCTACACCTTC. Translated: CASSQVTGYYGYTF.